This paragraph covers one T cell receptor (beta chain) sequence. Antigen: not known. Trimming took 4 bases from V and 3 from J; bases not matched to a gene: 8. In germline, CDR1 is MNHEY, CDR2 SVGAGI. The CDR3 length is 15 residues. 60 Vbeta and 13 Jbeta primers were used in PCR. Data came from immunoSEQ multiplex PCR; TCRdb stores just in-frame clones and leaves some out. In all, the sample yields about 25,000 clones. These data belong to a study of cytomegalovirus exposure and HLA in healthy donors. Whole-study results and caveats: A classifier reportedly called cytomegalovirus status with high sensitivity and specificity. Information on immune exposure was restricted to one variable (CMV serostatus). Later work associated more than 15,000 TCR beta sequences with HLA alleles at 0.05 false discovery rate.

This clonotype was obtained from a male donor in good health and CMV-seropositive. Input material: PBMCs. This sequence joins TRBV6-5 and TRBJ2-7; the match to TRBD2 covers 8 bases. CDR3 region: CASSFLAGSGYEQYF. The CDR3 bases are TGTGCCAGCAGTTTCCTAGCGGGCTCGGGCTACGAGCAGTACTTC.